This TCR beta chain appears in the sequencing data of a study of blood T cell repertoires in COVID-19. Cohort allocation depended upon clinical history that participants reported. This clone appeared a single time. Sequencing was performed with immunoSEQ multiplex PCR; in TCRdb, only in-frame clones are kept and a portion is missing. The top ten hold about 5.7% of the sample, which has hundreds of thousands of clones, roughly nine tenths seen once. The sample was PBMCs or T cells enriched from blood (not recorded which). The source of this sequence is a middle-aged woman who had recovered from COVID-19.

CDR3 amino acids: CASSDQGVNQPQHF. The CDR3 DNA follows: TGTGCCAGCAGTGATCAGGGTGTGAATCAGCCCCAGCATTTT. The chain couples TRBV7-8 to TRBJ1-5, with D possibly being TRBD1 (5 bases). V was cut by 6 bases and J by 4 bases, with 13 bases left in between. The CDR3 is made up of 14 amino acids. CDR1 is SGHVS, CDR2 FQNEAQ, per germline.